The 5 T cell receptor beta chains reported below all come from one sample, sequenced in a study of T-cell reconstitution after alpha-beta-depleted transplantation in children. For TCRbeta, the library was prepared with unique molecular identifiers. TCRdb processed the PCR reads anew with MiXCR; each CDR3 protein has one entry. The sample lists about 360,000 distinct CDR3 sequences, roughly 15% occurring once. The source was PBMCs, collected from the stem cell graft. The receptor source for this set is a human donor who donated a stem cell graft to a child with Fanconi anemia.

The chain couples TRBV7-2 to TRBJ2-3; D unresolved. Germline V CDR1 and CDR2: SGHTA, FQGNSA. V was pared by 0 bases and J by 13 bases, with 14 bases between. CDR3 length equals 13 residues. CDR3 nucleotide sequence: TGTGCCAGCAGCTTAGCGAACGAGCAGTCGGAGTATTTT. As protein: CASSLANEQSEYF.

This clonotype was seen repeatedly, ten times or more. J is TRBJ1-1 and V is TRBV10-2, with D possibly being TRBD1 (6 bases). Germline loops: CDR1 WSHSY, CDR2 SAAADI. The V end was cut by 10 bases, the J end by 0 bases, with 12 bases between. The length of the CDR3 is 13 residues. CDR3 in DNA: TGCGCCACCTCGGGGGGCATGAACACTGAAGCTTTCTTT. Protein: CATSGGMNTEAFF.

J is TRBJ1-6 and V is TRBV27, with D perhaps TRBD1 (5 bases). The ends were cut back, 2 bases at V and 13 bases at J, with 15 bases in the middle. The CDR3 extends over 14 amino acids. Germline lookup yields CDR1 MNHEY and CDR2 SMNVEV (reference sequence). CDR3 DNA sequence: TGTGCCAGCAGTTTAGAGCCGGGACCCTTCCCCCTCCACTTT. It specifies CASSLEPGPFPLHF.

This clonotype was seen ten or more times. The rearrangement uses TRBV28 and TRBJ2-7, with D perhaps matching TRBD1 (6 bases). The V end lost 8 bases, the J end lost 0 bases, and 11 bases lay between the germline ends. Looked up from germline, CDR1 is MDHEN and CDR2 is SYDVKM. The length of the CDR3 is 13 residues. CDR3 in DNA: TGTGCCAGCCTGGACAGCAGCTCCTACGAGCAGTACGTC. Protein: CASLDSSSYEQYV.

The genes are TRBV7-6 and TRBJ1-2; D not certain. CDR1 SGHVS and CDR2 FNYEAQ come from the germline V gene. The CDR3 length is 18 residues. V lost 2 bases to trimming and J lost 3 bases, with 22 bases between them. Here the CDR3 reads CASSLLPPASLSDYGYTF. The CDR3 coding sequence is TGTGCCAGCAGCTTACTCCCCCCCGCGAGCCTTAGCGACTATGGCTACACCTTC.